One sample yielded the 3 T cell receptor beta chains listed below, sequenced in a study of T cell repertoires in cytomegalovirus infection. MiXCR, run by TCRdb on the reads, gives a single entry per CDR3 protein. The top ten clones hold roughly 2.9% of a sample with hundreds of thousands of distinct CDR3 sequences, under 40% of them seen once. Sequences were obtained from PBMCs. The receptors were gathered from a human donor in good health (CMV status not recorded). Some clones in this sample may be carry-over from other donors' samples.

This clonotype was counted ten times or more. This chain joins TRBV7-8 and TRBJ2-2, with TRBD1 as a possible D gene (5 bases). The CDR3 loop spans 16 amino acids. The V end was cut by 2 bases, the J end by 7 bases, with 17 bases between. The germline gives CDR1 SGHVS, CDR2 FQNEAQ. The CDR3 spells CASSLWTPPPIGELFF. CDR3 bases: TGTGCCAGCAGCTTATGGACACCGCCTCCGATCGGGGAGCTGTTTTTT.

This clonotype came up many times. The rearrangement uses TRBV28 and TRBJ1-2; the D gene is possibly TRBD1 (5 bases). The CDR3 length is 15 residues. The germline V and J ends were trimmed by 5 bases and 4 bases, with 17 bases remaining between them. Germline V CDR1 and CDR2: MDHEN, SYDVKM. For the CDR3, the DNA is TGTGCCAGCAGTCTCCCTCTCGACACAGGCTATGGCTACACCTTC. As protein: CASSLPLDTGYGYTF.

The chain links TRBV28 to TRBJ1-5; a weak D match, TRBD1 (6 bases). Germline loops: CDR1 MDHEN, CDR2 SYDVKM. Trimming cost V 3 bases and J 1 base, with 16 bases left between them. This CDR3 is built from 17 residues. The CDR3 DNA reads as TGTGCCAGCAGTTTTGGAGGGGGGAGTGGAAGCAATCAGCCCCAGCATTTT. It codes for CASSFGGGSGSNQPQHF.